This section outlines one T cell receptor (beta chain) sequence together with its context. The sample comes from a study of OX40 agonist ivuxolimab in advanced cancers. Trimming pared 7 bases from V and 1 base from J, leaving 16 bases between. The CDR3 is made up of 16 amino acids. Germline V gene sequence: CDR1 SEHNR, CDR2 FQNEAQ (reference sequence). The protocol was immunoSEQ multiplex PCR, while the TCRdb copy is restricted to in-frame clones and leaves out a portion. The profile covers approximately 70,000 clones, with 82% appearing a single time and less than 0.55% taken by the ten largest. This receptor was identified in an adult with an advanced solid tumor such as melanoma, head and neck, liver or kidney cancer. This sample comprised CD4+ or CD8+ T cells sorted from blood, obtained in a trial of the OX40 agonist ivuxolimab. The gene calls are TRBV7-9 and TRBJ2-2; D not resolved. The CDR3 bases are TGTGCCAGCACCCAAAGATCACCTTTGAACACCGGGGAGCTGTTTTTT. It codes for CASTQRSPLNTGELFF. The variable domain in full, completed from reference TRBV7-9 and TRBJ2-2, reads DTGVSQNPRHKITKRGQNVTFRCDPISEHNRLYWYRQTLGQGPEFLTYFQNEAQLEKSRLLSDRFSAERPKGSFSTLEIQRTEQGDSAMYLCASTQRSPLNTGELFFGEGSRLTVL.